This is a list of T cell receptor beta chains from one sample in a study of breast tumors, draining lymph nodes, adjacent tissues. TCRdb passed the multiplex PCR reads through MiXCR, listing each CDR3 protein once. Here the sample spans more than 85,000 distinct CDR3 sequences, 21% being singletons. The sample was axillary lymph node tissue. These receptors were obtained from a female donor with breast cancer. Some clones in this sample may be carry-over from other donors' samples. Each CDR3 is given with its conserved first and last residue. The D gene is left open where the match is weak. The listing skips clone size in some rows; elsewhere it reads once, few, many or a size class.

V	D	size	J	CDR3	DNA
TRBV29-1	.	many	TRBJ2-5	CSVEDPAEQAPSETQYF	TGCAGCGTTGAAGATCCTGCGGAACAGGCCCCTTCAGAGACCCAGTACTTC
TRBV18	.	.	TRBJ1-5	CASSPGDSNQPQHF	TGTGCCAGCTCACCTGGAGATAGCAATCAGCCCCAGCATTTT
TRBV6-1	.	many	TRBJ1-5	CASSDRWNQPQHF	TGTGCCAGCAGTGACAGGTGGAATCAGCCCCAGCATTTT
TRBV28	.	.	TRBJ1-4	CASNSAAGQHSEKLFF	TGTGCCAGCAATTCGGCGGCTGGACAGCACAGTGAAAAACTGTTTTTT
TRBV6-5	.	many	TRBJ2-1	CASSYTILGTAEQFF	TGTGCCAGCAGTTACACCATCCTAGGGACGGCTGAGCAGTTCTTC
TRBV4-2	.	many	TRBJ2-3	CASSRQEGDTDTQYF	TGTGCCAGCAGCCGGCAGGAAGGGGACACAGATACGCAGTATTTT
TRBV4-1	.	many	TRBJ2-2	CASSQGTGELFF	TGCGCCAGCAGCCAAGGGACCGGGGAGCTGTTTTTT
TRBV4-2	TRBD2	.	TRBJ2-7	CASSQVAGGGYEQYF	TGTGCCAGCAGCCAAGTGGCGGGAGGCGGATACGAGCAGTACTTC
TRBV7-8	.	many	TRBJ2-3	CASSSPYSAGDTQYF	TGTGCCAGCAGCTCCCCATACTCCGCGGGAGATACGCAGTATTTT
TRBV5-1	.	.	TRBJ2-2	CASSWDPTGELFF	TGCGCCAGCAGCTGGGACCCGACCGGGGAGCTGTTTTTT
TRBV28	TRBD2	many	TRBJ2-5	CASSPGTSGRLVTQYF	TGTGCCAGCAGCCCGGGGACTAGCGGGAGGTTGGTGACCCAGTACTTC
TRBV20-1	TRBD2	many	TRBJ2-5	CSATSGGETQYF	TGCAGTGCTACTAGCGGGGGAGAGACCCAGTACTTC
TRBV6-1	.	few	TRBJ1-5	CASSERQGRYSNQPQHF	TGTGCCAGCAGTGAACGGCAGGGCAGGTATAGCAATCAGCCCCAGCATTTT
TRBV29-1	.	many	TRBJ1-2	CSVGDNYGYTF	TGCAGCGTTGGGGATAACTATGGCTACACCTTC
TRBV9	.	many	TRBJ1-2	CASSRYRRDTVDYGYTF	TGTGCCAGCAGCCGCTACCGCCGGGACACCGTTGACTATGGCTACACCTTC
TRBV6-5	.	.	TRBJ2-6	CASSYAGPGANVLTF	TGTGCCAGCAGTTACGCGGGACCTGGGGCCAACGTCCTGACTTTC